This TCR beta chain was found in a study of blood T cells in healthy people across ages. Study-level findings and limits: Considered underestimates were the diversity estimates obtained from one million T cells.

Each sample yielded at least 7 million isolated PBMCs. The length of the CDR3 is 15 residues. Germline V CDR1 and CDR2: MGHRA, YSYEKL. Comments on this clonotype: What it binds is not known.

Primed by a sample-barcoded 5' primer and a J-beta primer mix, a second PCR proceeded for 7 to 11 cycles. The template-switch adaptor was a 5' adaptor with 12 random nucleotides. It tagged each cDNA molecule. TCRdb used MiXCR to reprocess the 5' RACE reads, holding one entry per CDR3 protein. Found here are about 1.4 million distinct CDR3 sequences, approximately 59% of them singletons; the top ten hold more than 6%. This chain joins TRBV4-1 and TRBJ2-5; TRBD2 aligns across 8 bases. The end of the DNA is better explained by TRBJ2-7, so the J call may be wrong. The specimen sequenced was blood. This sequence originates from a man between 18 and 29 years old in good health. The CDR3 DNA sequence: TGCGCCAGCAGCCAAGAAACTAGCGGTGCCTACGAGCAGTACTTC. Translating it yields CASSQETSGAYEQYF.